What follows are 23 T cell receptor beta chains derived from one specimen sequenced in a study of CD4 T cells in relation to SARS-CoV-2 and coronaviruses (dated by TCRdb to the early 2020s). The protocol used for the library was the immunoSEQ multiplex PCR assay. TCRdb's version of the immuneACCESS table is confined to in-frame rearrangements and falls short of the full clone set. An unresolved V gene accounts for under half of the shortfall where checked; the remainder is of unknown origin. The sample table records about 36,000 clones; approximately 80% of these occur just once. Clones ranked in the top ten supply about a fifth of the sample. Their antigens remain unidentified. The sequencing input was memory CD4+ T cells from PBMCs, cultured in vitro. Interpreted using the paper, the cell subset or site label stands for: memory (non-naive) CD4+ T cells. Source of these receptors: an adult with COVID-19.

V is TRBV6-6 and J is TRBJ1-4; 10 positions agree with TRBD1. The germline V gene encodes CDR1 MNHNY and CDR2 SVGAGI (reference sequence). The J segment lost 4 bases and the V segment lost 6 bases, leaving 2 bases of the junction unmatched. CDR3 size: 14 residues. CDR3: CASRTGGLNEKLFF. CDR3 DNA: TGTGCCAGCAGGACAGGGGGCCTTAATGAAAAACTGTTTTTT.

CDR3 sequence reads: CATSDLQTGSTTDTQYF. For the CDR3, the DNA is TGTGCCACCAGTGATTTGCAAACAGGTTCTACCACAGATACGCAGTATTTT. The chain recombines TRBV24-1 with TRBJ2-3; D is perhaps TRBD1 (5 bases). The CDR3 is 17 amino acids. V dropped 0 bases and J dropped 2 bases, with 14 bases sitting between them. Germline V gives CDR1 KGHDR, CDR2 SFDVKD.

The CDR3 DNA sequence: TGTGCCGTCCAACGAGGTTTTTCTACCAAATGGAGCAATCAGCCCCAGCATTTT. Translation gives CAVQRGFSTKWSNQPQHF. The V call is TRBV28, the J call TRBJ1-5; no firm D call. Germline CDR1 MDHEN, CDR2 SYDVKM. This CDR3 spans 18 amino acids. V was cut by 11 bases and J by 1 base, with 27 bases left in between.

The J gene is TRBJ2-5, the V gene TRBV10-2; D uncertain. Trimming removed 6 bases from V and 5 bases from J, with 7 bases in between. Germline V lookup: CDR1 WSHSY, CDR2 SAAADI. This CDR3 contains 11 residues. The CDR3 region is CASRVGETQYF. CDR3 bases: TGCGCCAGCAGAGTCGGTGAGACCCAGTACTTC.

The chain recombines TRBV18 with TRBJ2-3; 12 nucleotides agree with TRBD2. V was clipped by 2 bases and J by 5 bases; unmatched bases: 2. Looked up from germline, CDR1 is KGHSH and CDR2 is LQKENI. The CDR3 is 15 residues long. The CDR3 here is CASSPATSGGDTQYF. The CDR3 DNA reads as TGTGCCAGCTCACCAGCGACTAGCGGGGGAGATACGCAGTATTTT.

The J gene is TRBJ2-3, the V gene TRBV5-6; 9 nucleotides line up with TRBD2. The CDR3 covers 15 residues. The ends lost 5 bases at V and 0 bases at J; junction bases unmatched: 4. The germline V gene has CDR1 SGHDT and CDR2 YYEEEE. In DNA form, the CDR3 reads TGTGCCAGCAGGTCTGCGGGGGGGAGCACAGATACGCAGTATTTT. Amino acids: CASRSAGGSTDTQYF.

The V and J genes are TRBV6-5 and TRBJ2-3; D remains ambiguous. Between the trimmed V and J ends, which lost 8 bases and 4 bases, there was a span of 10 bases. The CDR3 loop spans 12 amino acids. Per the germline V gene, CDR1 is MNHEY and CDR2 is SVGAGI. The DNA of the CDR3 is TGTGCCAGCGGCGACCCACCAGATACGCAGTATTTT. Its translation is CASGDPPDTQYF.

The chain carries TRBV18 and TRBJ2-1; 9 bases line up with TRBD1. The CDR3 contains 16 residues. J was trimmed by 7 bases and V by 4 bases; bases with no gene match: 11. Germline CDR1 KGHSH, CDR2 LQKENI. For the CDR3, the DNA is TGTGCCAGCTCACTGGACAGGGGAATTGACGGGAATGAGCAGTTCTTC. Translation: CASSLDRGIDGNEQFF.

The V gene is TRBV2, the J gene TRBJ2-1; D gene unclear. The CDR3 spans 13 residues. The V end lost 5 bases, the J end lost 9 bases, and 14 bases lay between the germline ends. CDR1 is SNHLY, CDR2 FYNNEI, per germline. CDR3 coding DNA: TGTGCCAGCAGTCGGGTCCTTATCAGTGAGCAGTTCTTC. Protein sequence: CASSRVLISEQFF.

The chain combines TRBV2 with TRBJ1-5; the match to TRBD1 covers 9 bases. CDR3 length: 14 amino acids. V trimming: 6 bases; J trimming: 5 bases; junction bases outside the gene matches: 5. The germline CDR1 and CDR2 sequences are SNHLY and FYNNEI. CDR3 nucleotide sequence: TGTGCCAGCAGAGGGACAGGGTTTTATCAGCCCCAGCATTTT. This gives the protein CASRGTGFYQPQHF.

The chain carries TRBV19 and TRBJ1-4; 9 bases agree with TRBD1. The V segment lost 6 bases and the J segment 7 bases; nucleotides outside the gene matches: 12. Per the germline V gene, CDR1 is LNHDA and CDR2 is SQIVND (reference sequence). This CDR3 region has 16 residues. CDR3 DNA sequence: TGTGCCAGTAGCCAAGGACAGGGGCAAAGGATTGAAAAACTGTTTTTT. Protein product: CASSQGQGQRIEKLFF. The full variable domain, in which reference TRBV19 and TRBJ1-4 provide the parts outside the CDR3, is DGGITQSPKYLFRKEGQNVTLSCEQNLNHDAMYWYRQDPGQGLRLIYYSQIVNDFQKGDIAEGYSVSREKKESFPLTVTSAQKNPTAFYLCASSQGQGQRIEKLFFGSGTQLSVL.

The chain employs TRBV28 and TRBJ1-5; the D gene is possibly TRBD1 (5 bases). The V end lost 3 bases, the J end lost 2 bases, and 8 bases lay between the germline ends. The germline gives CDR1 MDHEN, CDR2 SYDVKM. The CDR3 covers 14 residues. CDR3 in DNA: TGTGCCAGCAGTTTCCCACAGGGCAATCAGCCCCAGCATTTT. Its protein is CASSFPQGNQPQHF.

CDR3 protein: CASSDATQTSDTQYF. The CDR3 DNA reads TGTGCCAGCAGCGATGCGACCCAAACGTCTGATACGCAGTATTTT. This chain connects TRBV5-4 to TRBJ2-3; D unclear. CDR1 is SGHNT and CDR2 is YYREEE in the germline V gene (reference sequence). With 4 bases removed from V and 6 bases from J, the gap between germline ends came to 18 bases. The CDR3 has 15 amino acids. Drawing the rest from reference TRBV5-4 and TRBJ2-3, the complete variable domain is ETGVTQSPTHLIKTRGQQVTLRCSSQSGHNTVSWYQQALGQGPQFIFQYYREEENGRGNFPPRFSGLQFPNYSSELNVNALELDDSALYLCASSDATQTSDTQYFGPGTRLTVL.

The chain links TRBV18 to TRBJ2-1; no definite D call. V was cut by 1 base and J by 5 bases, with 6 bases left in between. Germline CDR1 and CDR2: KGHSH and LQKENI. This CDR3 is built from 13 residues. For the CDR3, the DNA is TGTGCCAGCTCACCACTCTGGAACAATGAGCAGTTCTTC. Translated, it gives CASSPLWNNEQFF.

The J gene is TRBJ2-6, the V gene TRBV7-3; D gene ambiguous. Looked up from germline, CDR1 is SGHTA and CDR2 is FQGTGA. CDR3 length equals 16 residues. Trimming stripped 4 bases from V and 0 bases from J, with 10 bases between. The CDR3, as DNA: TGTGCCAGCAGCTCGGTCCCCAGCTCTGGGGCCAACGTCCTGACTTTC. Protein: CASSSVPSSGANVLTF.

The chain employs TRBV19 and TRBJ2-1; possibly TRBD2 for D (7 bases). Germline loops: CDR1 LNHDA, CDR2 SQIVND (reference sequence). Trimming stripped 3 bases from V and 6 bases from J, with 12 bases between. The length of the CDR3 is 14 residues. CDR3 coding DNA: TGTGCCAGTAGTATTGGGGGCGGGAGCAATGAGCAGTTCTTC. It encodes CASSIGGGSNEQFF.

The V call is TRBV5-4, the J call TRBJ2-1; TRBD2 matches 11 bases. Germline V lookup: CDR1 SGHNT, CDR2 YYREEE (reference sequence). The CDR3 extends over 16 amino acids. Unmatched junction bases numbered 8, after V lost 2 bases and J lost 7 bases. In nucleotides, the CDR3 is TGTGCCAGCAGCTTTAGCGGGAGGGCCCGTATAAATGAGCAGTTCTTC. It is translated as CASSFSGRARINEQFF.

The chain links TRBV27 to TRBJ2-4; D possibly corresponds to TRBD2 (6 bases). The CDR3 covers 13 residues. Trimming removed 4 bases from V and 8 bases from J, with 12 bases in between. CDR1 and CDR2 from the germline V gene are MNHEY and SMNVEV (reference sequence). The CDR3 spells CASSWRVGDIQYF. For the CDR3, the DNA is TGTGCCAGCAGTTGGAGGGTCGGGGACATTCAGTACTTC.

The CDR3 protein is CASESSEGGASYNEQFF. The CDR3, as DNA: TGTGCCAGCGAGAGTAGTGAGGGGGGGGCCTCCTACAATGAGCAGTTCTTC. This chain links TRBV21-1 with TRBJ2-1; the table gives TRBD2 as D, unverified against the DNA. TRBV21-1 is a documented pseudogene. The CDR3 sequence is 17 residues long.

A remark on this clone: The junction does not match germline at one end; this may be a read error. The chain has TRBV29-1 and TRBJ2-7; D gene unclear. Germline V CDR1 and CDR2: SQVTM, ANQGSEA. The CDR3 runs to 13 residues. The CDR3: CSVEASNSYEQYF. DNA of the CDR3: TGCAGCGTGGAAGCCTCAAATTCCTACGAGCAGTACTTC.

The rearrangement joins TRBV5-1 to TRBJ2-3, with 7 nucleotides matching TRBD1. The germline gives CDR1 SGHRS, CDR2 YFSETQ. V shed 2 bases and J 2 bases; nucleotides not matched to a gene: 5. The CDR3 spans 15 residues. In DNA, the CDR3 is TGCGCCAGCAGCTTACAGGGGTACCACACAGATACGCAGTATTTT. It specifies CASSLQGYHTDTQYF.

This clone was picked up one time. CDR3 sequence (DNA): TGTGCCAGCAGCTTAGCCGGACAGAGGAATTCACCCCTCCACTTT. Its protein is CASSLAGQRNSPLHF. V usage is TRBV7-6 and J usage is TRBJ1-6, with D maybe TRBD1 (6 bases). The V gene's germline CDR1 is SGHVS and CDR2 FNYEAQ. CDR3 length: 15 amino acids. Trimming removed 0 bases at V and 7 bases at J, with 10 bases between.

The CDR3, as DNA: TGCAGCGGGGGAGCAGAGACCCAGTACTTC. It translates to CSGGAETQYF. This chain uses TRBV20-1 with TRBJ2-5; D is possibly TRBD2 (6 bases). The CDR3 consists of 10 residues. CDR1 and CDR2 (germline): DFQATT, SNEGSKA (reference sequence).